This T cell receptor (beta chain) stems from a study of blood T cell repertoires in COVID-19. Across the study: In each case, the material was cDNA or gDNA derived from T cells, B-cell-depleted T cells, or PBMCs.

Authors' methods: Scientists estimated how many nucleated cells there were by amplifying reference gene primers. Some clones are missing from TCRdb's copy, which holds only in-frame ones; the method was immunoSEQ multiplex PCR. V and J calls and clone size are given by that table; D and trimming were obtained from the DNA. The sample lists some 120,000 clones, under 85% occurring once. The CDR3 contains 12 residues. Per germline, CDR1 SGHNT and CDR2 YYREEE (reference sequence). Trimming pared 2 bases from V and 8 bases from J, leaving 10 bases between. The gene calls are TRBV5-4 and TRBJ1-2; D is ambiguous. This TCR was recovered from a woman aged 60-75 years with acute or convalescent COVID-19. The specimen sequenced was peripheral blood. The CDR3 here is CASSFDTGGYTF. In nucleotides, the CDR3 is TGTGCCAGCAGCTTCGATACGGGAGGCTACACCTTC.